This T cell receptor (beta chain) was profiled in a study of technical replicates of blood from several donors. Repertoires were generated with immunoSEQ multiplex PCR, while TCRdb's copy carries only in-frame clones and drops some. The sample lists about 50,000 clones; around 90% were seen once. CDR1 and CDR2 (germline): SGHRS, YFSETQ. The CDR3 is 18 residues long. V lost 0 bases to trimming and J lost 3 bases, with 21 bases between them. Sequencing input: PBMCs. The TCR sequence derives from a human donor in good health. Some clones in this sample may be carry-over from other donors' samples. This sequence joins TRBV5-1 and TRBJ1-2; the D is unclear. This CDR3 reads CASSLARQRVSHYYGYTF. The CDR3 DNA sequence: TGCGCCAGCAGCTTGGCCAGGCAGAGAGTGTCGCACTACTATGGCTACACCTTC.